The 29 T cell receptor beta chains presented below share a single source sample, sequenced in a study of blood T cell repertoires in COVID-19. Sequencing used immunoSEQ multiplex PCR; TCRdb keeps in-frame clones, though not all of them. The sample carries roughly 230,000 clones, 75% to 85% recorded once. Sequenced material: peripheral blood. The receptors here all came from a woman in her 50s with acute or convalescent COVID-19.

This clone was counted only a few times. The chain combines TRBV18 with TRBJ1-1; TRBD1 aligns across 9 bases. CDR1 and CDR2 (germline): KGHSH, LQKENI. This CDR3 region has 14 residues. V was pared by 4 bases and J by 4 bases, with 4 bases of the junction left unmatched. For the CDR3, the DNA is TGTGCCAGCTCACGAGGACAGGGGATCACTGAAGCTTTCTTT. Its translation is CASSRGQGITEAFF.

This chain links TRBV6-5 with TRBJ1-1, with D perhaps matching TRBD1 (5 bases). V was trimmed by 6 bases and J by 1 base, leaving 9 bases between them. Germline V gene data show CDR1 as MNHEY and CDR2 as SVGAGI. The CDR3 has 13 amino acids. The CDR3 nucleotides are TGTGCCAGCAGGACAGCCTGGAACACTGAAGCTTTCTTT. This translates into CASRTAWNTEAFF.

CDR3 coding DNA: TGTGCCAGCAGTCAAACAGGGGGGGCTGAAGCTTTCTTT. It codes for CASSQTGGAEAFF. J is TRBJ1-1 and V is TRBV27; 8 positions match TRBD1. V shed 5 bases and J 6 bases; nucleotides not matched to a gene: 5. In germline, CDR1 is MNHEY, CDR2 SMNVEV (reference sequence). This CDR3 contains 13 residues.

This chain connects TRBV2 to TRBJ2-2; D may be TRBD2 (5 bases). The germline gives CDR1 SNHLY, CDR2 FYNNEI. The V end was cut by 1 base, the J end by 2 bases, with 8 bases between. The CDR3 extends over 15 amino acids. The CDR3 DNA reads TGTGCCAGCAGTGAAGGCGGAGGCAACACCGGGGAGCTGTTTTTT. Translated, it gives CASSEGGGNTGELFF.

This rearrangement joins TRBV27 to TRBJ2-7; TRBD2 aligns across 10 bases. The germline V gene encodes CDR1 MNHEY and CDR2 SMNVEV (reference sequence). The trim removed 8 bases at V and 4 bases at J, leaving 5 bases unmatched. CDR3 length equals 13 residues. The DNA of the CDR3 is TGTGCCAGCGGAGCGGGAGGGATGTACGAGCAGTACTTC. Translation gives CASGAGGMYEQYF.

This clone was found once. This CDR3 reads CASLRAGSYEQYF. CDR3 sequence (DNA): TGTGCCAGCCTACGGGCGGGATCCTACGAGCAGTACTTC. The V and J genes are TRBV7-2 and TRBJ2-7, with a tentative D call TRBD2 (6 bases). CDR1 and CDR2 from the germline V gene are SGHTA and FQGNSA. The CDR3 contains 13 residues. V was shortened by 8 bases and J by 1 base, with 12 bases between the two germline ends.

This chain connects TRBV14 to TRBJ2-1, with D possibly being TRBD2 (5 bases). CDR3 length: 12 residues. Germline V CDR1 and CDR2: SGHDN, FVKESK. V lost 1 base and J 12 bases, leaving 10 bases between the germline ends. Here the CDR3 reads CASSQAVRGQFF. CDR3 bases: TGTGCCAGCAGCCAAGCCGTCCGGGGGCAGTTCTTC.

This rearrangement joins TRBV7-9 to TRBJ2-4, with D uncertain. Germline V lookup: CDR1 SEHNR, CDR2 FQNEAQ (reference sequence). The V gene lost 4 bases and the J gene lost 1 base, with 11 bases spanning the gap. CDR3 length: 15 residues. The CDR3 region has the DNA TGTGCCAGCAGCTCCCTTAACTCTGCCAAAAACATTCAGTACTTC. It encodes CASSSLNSAKNIQYF.

Comment on this clone: Other nucleotide sequences in the sample specify the same CDR3. The chain combines TRBV7-2 with TRBJ2-7; TRBD1 aligns across 8 bases. Germline values: CDR1 SGHTA, CDR2 FQGNSA. This CDR3 spans 14 amino acids. V lost 3 bases to trimming and J lost 0 bases; unmatched junction nucleotides: 1. As DNA, the CDR3 is TGTGCCAGCAGCTTCGGACAGGGCTCCTACGAGCAGTACTTC. Its protein product is CASSFGQGSYEQYF.

This clone has just one count. The rearrangement joins TRBV5-1 to TRBJ2-6; tentatively, D is TRBD1 (6 bases). V was shortened by 1 base and J by 2 bases, with 10 bases between the two germline ends. The CDR3 length is 16 residues. Germline V CDR1 and CDR2: SGHRS, YFSETQ. The CDR3: CASSLTTGPGANVLTF. In nucleotides, the CDR3 is TGCGCCAGCAGCTTGACCACAGGGCCTGGGGCCAACGTCCTGACTTTC.

The chain couples TRBV5-1 to TRBJ2-5, with D hard to call. The CDR3 is made up of 12 amino acids. Germline CDR1 is SGHRS and CDR2 is YFSETQ. The germline V and J ends were trimmed by 1 base and 3 bases, with 4 bases remaining between them. CDR3 region: CASSLTKETQYF. In DNA form, the CDR3 reads TGCGCCAGCAGCTTGACTAAAGAGACCCAGTACTTC.

The chain is built from TRBV2 and TRBJ2-3; 7 nucleotides line up with TRBD2. CDR3 length: 14 amino acids. J gave up 3 bases and V 4 bases, and 4 bases lay outside the gene matches. CDR1 is SNHLY and CDR2 is FYNNEI in the germline V gene. CDR3 region: CASSGLAETDTQYF. CDR3 bases: TGTGCCAGCAGTGGGCTAGCGGAAACAGATACGCAGTATTTT.

The chain uses TRBV9 and TRBJ2-1, with a possible D match to TRBD2 (7 bases). The germline V gene has CDR1 SGDLS and CDR2 YYNGEE. The CDR3 is made up of 17 amino acids. The ends were cut back, 1 base at V and 5 bases at J, with 19 bases in the middle. This CDR3 is CASSVSLKGGRDNEQFF. As DNA, the CDR3 is TGTGCCAGCAGCGTAAGTCTTAAGGGGGGGCGGGACAATGAGCAGTTCTTC.

This chain connects TRBV7-6 to TRBJ2-6, with TRBD1 matching 8 bases. Trimming took 3 bases from V and 4 from J; bases not matched to a gene: 11. CDR1 and CDR2 from the germline V gene are SGHVS and FNYEAQ. This CDR3 is 18 amino acids long. As DNA, the CDR3 is TGTGCCAGCAGCTTGGGGACAGGCAGCGGTGTGGGGGCCAACGTCCTGACTTTC. Encoded protein: CASSLGTGSGVGANVLTF. The complete variable domain, with remaining parts taken from reference TRBV7-6 and TRBJ2-6, reads GAGVSQSPRYKVTKRGQDVALRCDPISGHVSLYWYRQALGQGPEFLTYFNYEAQQDKSGLPNDRFSAERPEGSISTLTIQRTEQRDSAMYRCASSLGTGSGVGANVLTFGAGSRLTVL.

Details on this clone: At one boundary the junction diverges from the germline segment, which might be a read error. This chain links TRBV7-7 with TRBJ1-1, with a weak D call TRBD1 (5 bases). The length of the CDR3 is 13 residues. Germline V lookup: CDR1 SSHAT, CDR2 FNYEAQ (reference sequence). The DNA of the CDR3 is TGTGCTAGCAGCCGGGGGTTGAACACTGAAGCTTTCTTT. It is translated as CASSRGLNTEAFF.

The CDR3, as DNA: TGTGCCACCAGTGATGCAGGGGGCGCAGGCAATCAGCCCCAGCATTTT. This codes for CATSDAGGAGNQPQHF. The V and J genes are TRBV24-1 and TRBJ1-5; 8 bases fit TRBD1. This CDR3 has 16 residues. V trimming: 3 bases; J trimming: 2 bases; junction bases outside the gene matches: 5. Germline V gene sequence: CDR1 KGHDR, CDR2 SFDVKD.

The rearrangement joins TRBV12-3 or TRBV12-4 to TRBJ1-6, with unresolved D. The CDR3 is 12 amino acids. V lost 3 bases and J 11 bases, leaving 8 bases between the germline ends. CDR3 amino acids: CASSFRGAPLHF. Written as DNA, the CDR3 is TGTGCCAGCAGTTTTCGGGGAGCACCCCTCCACTTT.

V gene TRBV5-4 combines with J gene TRBJ2-7; no clear D. The CDR3 is 13 amino acids. V was trimmed by 0 bases and J by 5 bases, leaving 9 bases between them. Per the germline V gene, CDR1 is SGHNT and CDR2 is YYREEE (reference sequence). Here the CDR3 DNA reads TGTGCCAGCAGCTTGGCCTGGAGCGACGAGCAGTACTTC. Its protein is CASSLAWSDEQYF.

This chain uses TRBV7-9 with TRBJ1-6; 9 nucleotides line up with TRBD1. Germline V gene data show CDR1 as SEHNR and CDR2 as FQNEAQ (reference sequence). The CDR3 extends over 14 amino acids. V was pared by 5 bases and J by 14 bases, with 10 bases of the junction left unmatched. CDR3 in DNA: TGTGCCAGCAGCATGGGACAGGGATTGGGGACCCTCCACTTT. Translation: CASSMGQGLGTLHF.

The CDR3 DNA sequence: TGTGCCAGAAGACCCCCCAGGTGCTACTATGGCTACACCTTC. It codes for CARRPPRCYYGYTF. This chain connects TRBV5-3 to TRBJ1-2; D uncertain. TRBV5-3 falls under the ORF class, with uncertain function. V was shortened by 5 bases and J by 3 bases, with 14 bases between the two germline ends. The CDR3 has 14 residues.

This clone was recorded only once. The V gene is TRBV6-5, the J gene TRBJ2-5; 8 nucleotides match TRBD1. The length of the CDR3 is 14 residues. V gave up 6 bases and J gave up 4 bases; unmatched junction bases: 7. Germline values: CDR1 MNHEY, CDR2 SVGAGI. The CDR3 protein is CASSLGTGGETQYF. In DNA form, the CDR3 reads TGTGCCAGCAGCCTTGGGACAGGAGGAGAGACCCAGTACTTC.

This chain uses TRBV19 with TRBJ2-2, with TRBD2 matching 8 bases. This CDR3 region has 13 residues. With 4 bases clipped from V and 7 bases from J, the junction kept 2 bases outside the gene matches. Per the germline V gene, CDR1 is LNHDA and CDR2 is SQIVND (reference sequence). CDR3 amino acids: CASSRLAGGELFF. The CDR3 bases are TGTGCCAGTAGTAGGCTAGCGGGCGGGGAGCTGTTTTTT.

This chain connects TRBV7-9 to TRBJ1-1; no definite D call. The germline V gene encodes CDR1 SEHNR and CDR2 FQNEAQ (reference sequence). The CDR3 is 14 amino acids. Trimming removed 1 base at V and 1 base at J, with 7 bases between. The DNA of the CDR3 is TGTGCCAGCAGCTTAGTTGGGCAGAACACTGAAGCTTTCTTT. This sequence encodes CASSLVGQNTEAFF.

The chain has TRBV6-5 and TRBJ2-1; 9 bases agree with TRBD2. From germline, CDR1 is MNHEY and CDR2 SVGAGI. After removal of 8 bases from V and 2 bases from J, the junction contained 7 bases not matched to a gene. This CDR3 is built from 15 residues. CDR3 sequence reads: CASRQAGGTYNEQFF. The DNA for the CDR3 is TGTGCCAGCCGACAAGCGGGAGGCACCTACAATGAGCAGTTCTTC.

V is TRBV12-3 or TRBV12-4 and J is TRBJ1-1; D unresolved. The CDR3 spans 13 residues. V was pared by 7 bases and J by 0 bases, with 9 bases between. The CDR3 DNA is TGTGCCAGCAACCCACAGATGAACACTGAAGCTTTCTTT. Protein product: CASNPQMNTEAFF.

The rearrangement uses TRBV4-3 and TRBJ2-7; TRBD2 aligns across 9 bases. There are 14 residues in the CDR3. The V segment lost 4 bases and the J segment 5 bases; nucleotides outside the gene matches: 6. CDR1 and CDR2 from the germline V gene are LGHNA and YSLEER. In DNA, the CDR3 is TGCGCCAGCAGCCGATCGACTAGCGGCCACGAGCAGTACTTC. Protein sequence: CASSRSTSGHEQYF.

V is TRBV23-1 and J is TRBJ2-7, with 9 positions matching TRBD1. TRBV23-1 is an ORF; its function is uncertain. J was trimmed by 1 base and V by 4 bases; bases with no gene match: 2. The CDR3 has 14 amino acids. This CDR3 reads CASSPGQGSYEQYF. CDR3 DNA: TGCGCCAGCAGTCCCGGACAGGGGTCCTACGAGCAGTACTTC.

This chain links TRBV5-4 with TRBJ2-2, with a tentative D call TRBD1 (5 bases). The CDR3 contains 15 residues. Trimming stripped 4 bases from V and 3 bases from J, with 13 bases between. Germline lookup yields CDR1 SGHNT and CDR2 YYREEE (reference sequence). The CDR3: CASSPPGRDTGELFF. CDR3 sequence (DNA): TGTGCCAGCAGCCCACCGGGCAGGGACACCGGGGAGCTGTTTTTT.

The chain has TRBV11-2 and TRBJ2-5; 7 bases align to TRBD2. With V trimmed by 0 bases and J by 1 base, 5 bases remained unmatched. The CDR3 has 16 residues. CDR1 is SGHAT and CDR2 is FQNNGV in the germline V gene. The CDR3 region is CASSLDFGRPQETQYF. As DNA, the CDR3 is TGTGCCAGCAGCTTAGACTTCGGGAGGCCCCAAGAGACCCAGTACTTC.